These 11 T cell receptor beta chains were all obtained from the same sample, sequenced in a study of cytomegalovirus exposure and HLA in healthy donors. PCR amplification relied on 60 Vbeta primers (plus 13 Jbeta primers). Produced via immunoSEQ multiplex PCR; TCRdb's table is partial and in-frame only. The sample carries approximately 86,000 clones, about 85% recorded once. Material for sequencing was PBMCs. These receptors came from a man between 40 and 49 years old in good health and CMV-seropositive.

J is TRBJ2-5 and V is TRBV11-2, with 10 bases identical to TRBD2. There are 18 residues in the CDR3. J lost 4 bases, V lost 1 base, and 12 bases had no gene match. The V gene's germline CDR1 is SGHAT and CDR2 FQNNGV. Written as DNA, the CDR3 is TGTGCCAGCAGCTTAGCGATAAGAGGACTAGCGGTTGGAGAGACCCAGTACTTC. This codes for CASSLAIRGLAVGETQYF.

The genes are TRBV27 and TRBJ2-2; D may be TRBD2 (6 bases). Trimming removed 3 bases from V and 3 bases from J, with 11 bases in between. Per germline, CDR1 MNHEY and CDR2 SMNVEV (reference sequence). CDR3 length: 15 residues. The CDR3 DNA reads TGTGCCAGCAGTTTGGGAGGTCGGTACACCGGGGAGCTGTTTTTT. Its translation is CASSLGGRYTGELFF.

This chain uses TRBV5-1 with TRBJ2-2, with a weak D call TRBD1 (6 bases). The CDR3 runs to 16 residues. Trimming took off 4 bases at V and 0 bases at J, with 13 bases between the two ends. The V gene's germline CDR1 is SGHRS and CDR2 YFSETQ. CDR3 sequence (DNA): TGCGCCAGCAGCCAATGGACAGAGACGAACACCGGGGAGCTGTTTTTT. This encodes CASSQWTETNTGELFF.

The chain carries TRBV29-1 and TRBJ2-7; 7 bases line up with TRBD2. Germline V gives CDR1 SQVTM, CDR2 ANQGSEA. The V gene end was trimmed by 7 bases and the J gene end by 2 bases; junction bases not matched to a gene: 8. CDR3 length: 13 amino acids. The CDR3 DNA sequence: TGCAGCGCCCGGTCGGGGGGAGCCTACGAGCAGTACTTC. It translates to CSARSGGAYEQYF.

This clone was seen only a few times. CDR3: CASSSGGDSEKLFF. The CDR3 DNA is TGTGCCAGCAGTTCAGGGGGCGATAGTGAAAAACTGTTTTTT. The rearrangement links TRBV7-9 to TRBJ1-4, with 8 bases fitting TRBD1. The CDR3 has 14 amino acids. The junction had 7 bases not matched to a gene; V was cut back by 6 bases and J by 7 bases. Germline CDR1 SEHNR, CDR2 FQNEAQ (reference sequence).

This chain uses TRBV4-2 with TRBJ2-5, with TRBD2 identical over 12 bases. V shed 3 bases and J 3 bases; nucleotides not matched to a gene: 5. Germline assignment: CDR1 LGHNA and CDR2 YNFKEQ. The CDR3 loop spans 16 amino acids. The CDR3: CASSHRTSGEEETQYF. The CDR3 DNA follows: TGTGCCAGCAGCCATAGGACTAGCGGGGAGGAAGAGACCCAGTACTTC.

This chain uses TRBV5-1 with TRBJ2-6, with a tentative D call TRBD2 (5 bases). CDR1 is SGHRS and CDR2 is YFSETQ in the germline V gene. V was cut by 4 bases and J by 0 bases, with 11 bases left in between. The CDR3 is made up of 16 amino acids. The CDR3 spells CASSRTLLSGANVLTF. For the CDR3, the DNA is TGCGCCAGCAGCCGGACTCTTCTCTCTGGGGCCAACGTCCTGACTTTC. Based on the CDR3 plus reference TRBV5-1 and TRBJ2-6, the full variable domain is KAGVTQTPRYLIKTRGQQVTLSCSPISGHRSVSWYQQTPGQGLQFLFEYFSETQRNKGNFPGRFSGRQFSNSRSEMNVSTLELGDSALYLCASSRTLLSGANVLTFGAGSRLTVL.

V gene TRBV6-6 combines with J gene TRBJ2-3; 7 bases line up with TRBD2. Unmatched junction bases numbered 11, after V lost 4 bases and J lost 4 bases. This CDR3 region has 16 residues. Germline CDR1 is MNHNY and CDR2 is SVGAGI (reference sequence). CDR3 amino acids: CASSSQRGLVPDTQYF. DNA for the CDR3: TGTGCCAGCAGTTCTCAGCGGGGACTTGTTCCAGATACGCAGTATTTT.

This clone was seen once. V and J are TRBV5-1 and TRBJ2-7, with 10 bases that match TRBD2. The CDR3 loop spans 14 amino acids. The V segment lost 7 bases and the J segment 4 bases; nucleotides outside the gene matches: 8. The germline gives CDR1 SGHRS, CDR2 YFSETQ. The CDR3 nucleotides are TGCGCCAGCCGGCTCGCTAGCGGGAGTTACGAGCAGTACTTC. This encodes CASRLASGSYEQYF.

The chain joins TRBV5-5 to TRBJ1-2, with 10 bases that match TRBD1. J gave up 6 bases and V 4 bases, and 9 bases lay outside the gene matches. The germline V gene encodes CDR1 SGHKS and CDR2 YYEKEE (reference sequence). The CDR3 is 15 amino acids. The CDR3 sequence: CASSPGTGAQNGYTF. CDR3 bases: TGTGCCAGCAGCCCCGGGACAGGGGCCCAGAATGGCTACACCTTC.

This chain joins TRBV6-1 and TRBJ2-7; 9 bases fit TRBD1. The V gene's germline CDR1 is MNHNS and CDR2 SASEGT. J lost 2 bases, V lost 4 bases, and 18 bases had no gene match. This CDR3 has 19 residues. CDR3 sequence reads: CASSGPPGQGLWETYEQYF. The CDR3 DNA follows: TGTGCCAGCAGTGGGCCGCCGGGACAGGGACTATGGGAGACCTACGAGCAGTACTTC.